The T cell receptor (beta chain) described here comes from a study of blood T cell repertoires in COVID-19. Study at large: The origin of the acute and convalescent COVID-19 samples was the United States, Italy and Spain. PBMCs, B-cell-depleted T cells, or T cells provided the cDNA or gDNA that made up the material.

In the authors' methods: The authors estimated nucleated cell counts from reference gene primer amplification. Assay: immunoSEQ multiplex PCR; the TCRdb copy retains only in-frame clones and omits some. D and trimming come from the DNA, and the V and J calls and clone size come from that table. The profile shows 150,000 to 200,000 clones, 80% to 90% of them singletons. The trim removed 4 bases at V and 4 bases at J, leaving 4 bases unmatched. The CDR3 consists of 16 residues. CDR1 and CDR2 (germline): LGHNA, YSLEER. V usage is TRBV4-3 and J usage is TRBJ2-3; the match to TRBD2 covers 14 bases. The material sequenced was peripheral blood. This receptor was taken from a man aged 18-30 years who had recovered from COVID-19. The CDR3: CASSLGLAGVSDTQYF. CDR3 nucleotide sequence: TGCGCCAGCAGCCTGGGACTAGCGGGAGTGTCAGATACGCAGTATTTT.